Below, 12 T cell receptor beta chains from the same sample are listed, as sequenced in a study of PD-1 blockade in classical Hodgkin lymphoma. Time point given: cycle 4 day 1 (C4D1), after 6 weeks of nivolumab. Every patient had relapsed following autologous stem cell transplantation, and cohorts differed in brentuximab vedotin exposure. Libraries were prepared by immunoSEQ multiplex PCR; TCRdb keeps only in-frame clonotypes and omits some of them. The table shows some 22,000 clones, with about 80% occurring only once. The material sequenced was peripheral blood mononuclear cells (PBMCs), taken before the fourth cycle of nivolumab. The receptor source for this set is a human donor with classical Hodgkin lymphoma.

The chain is built from TRBV2 and TRBJ2-3; TRBD2 matches 11 bases. Germline lookup yields CDR1 SNHLY and CDR2 FYNNEI. There are 17 residues in the CDR3. The trim removed 6 bases at V and 0 bases at J, leaving 8 bases unmatched. The chain's CDR3 is CASRAGTSGVSTDTQYF. The CDR3 region has the DNA TGTGCCAGCAGAGCCGGGACTAGCGGAGTTAGCACAGATACGCAGTATTTT.

V and J are TRBV6-1 and TRBJ2-3; D possibly corresponds to TRBD2 (6 bases). Trimming took off 10 bases at V and 4 bases at J, with 21 bases between the two ends. The CDR3 is 15 amino acids. The germline CDR1 and CDR2 sequences are MNHNS and SASEGT. CDR3 bases: TGTGCCACCCGTACTGCGGGATTTCTCGCAGATACGCAGTATTTT. Its protein is CATRTAGFLADTQYF.

This clone showed up just a few times. The CDR3: CASSKSTSQETQYF. The CDR3 nucleotides are TGTGCCAGCAGCAAATCGACAAGCCAAGAGACCCAGTACTTC. This chain uses TRBV7-9 with TRBJ2-5; D gene uncertain. Germline V gives CDR1 SEHNR, CDR2 FQNEAQ (reference sequence). The CDR3 has 14 residues. V lost 5 bases and J lost 1, with 11 bases in between.

This sequence joins TRBV27 and TRBJ1-2; no reliable D call. CDR3 length: 13 amino acids. The germline gives CDR1 MNHEY, CDR2 SMNVEV (reference sequence). Trimming pared 6 bases from V and 4 bases from J, leaving 12 bases between. Here the CDR3 reads CASSRSPSYGYTF. Written as DNA, the CDR3 is TGTGCCAGCAGCCGATCCCCTAGCTATGGCTACACCTTC.

The CDR3 coding sequence is TGTGCCAGCAGTGGACTAGCGGGAGGGCCGGGCGAGCAGTACTTC. Protein sequence: CASSGLAGGPGEQYF. The V gene is TRBV2, the J gene TRBJ2-7; 14 bases fit TRBD2. The V gene's germline CDR1 is SNHLY and CDR2 FYNNEI. V shed 4 bases and J 6 bases; nucleotides not matched to a gene: 5. The CDR3 length is 15 residues.

The chain has TRBV18 and TRBJ2-1; 15 nucleotides agree with TRBD2. V trimming: 3 bases; J trimming: 5 bases; junction bases outside the gene matches: 2. The CDR3 runs 16 residues. Germline CDR1 is KGHSH and CDR2 is LQKENI. This CDR3 is CASSPGLAGGDNEQFF. DNA of the CDR3: TGTGCCAGCTCACCGGGACTAGCGGGAGGCGACAATGAGCAGTTCTTC. Filled out from reference TRBV18 and TRBJ2-1, the complete variable domain reads NAGVMQNPRHLVRRRGQEARLRCSPMKGHSHVYWYRQLPEEGLKFMVYLQKENIIDESGMPKERFSAEFPKEGPSILRIQQVVRGDSAAYFCASSPGLAGGDNEQFFGPGTRLTVL.

This clone was picked up a small number of times. This rearrangement joins TRBV6-6 to TRBJ1-3, with a weak D call TRBD1 (5 bases). CDR1 MNHNY and CDR2 SVGAGI come from the germline V gene (reference sequence). V lost 7 bases and J 1 base, leaving 8 bases between the germline ends. CDR3 length: 13 residues. Written as DNA, the CDR3 is TGTGCCAGCACTGGGGGTTCTGGAAACACCATATATTTT. Translation: CASTGGSGNTIYF.

This clone was observed once. The chain links TRBV10-3 to TRBJ2-3, with 13 nucleotides matching TRBD2. Germline CDR1 reads ENHRY; CDR2 reads SYGVKD. J lost 4 bases, V lost 7 bases, and 5 bases had no gene match. The CDR3 spans 15 residues. The CDR3 here is CAITSGLAGADTQYF. Written as DNA, the CDR3 is TGTGCCATCACCTCAGGACTAGCGGGAGCAGATACGCAGTATTTT.

V is TRBV10-3 and J is TRBJ2-1, with a weak D call TRBD2 (6 bases). Trimming stripped 5 bases from V and 0 bases from J, with 11 bases between. The CDR3 has 15 residues. CDR1 is ENHRY, CDR2 SYGVKD, per germline. This chain's CDR3 is CAISPLAPSYNEQFF. CDR3 DNA: TGTGCCATCAGTCCCCTAGCGCCCTCCTACAATGAGCAGTTCTTC.

The V and J genes are TRBV11-3 and TRBJ2-3; D perhaps matches TRBD2 (5 bases). The V gene's germline CDR1 is SGHNT and CDR2 YENEEA. The CDR3 is 17 residues long. The V gene lost 5 bases and the J gene lost 0 bases, with 18 bases spanning the gap. The chain's CDR3 is CASSQRTADYSTDTQYF. CDR3 sequence (DNA): TGTGCCAGCAGCCAAAGGACGGCAGACTATAGCACAGATACGCAGTATTTT.

V and J are TRBV29-1 and TRBJ1-4; D is uncertain. The CDR3 covers 13 residues. V was clipped by 2 bases and J by 0 bases, with 4 bases between them. In germline, CDR1 is SQVTM, CDR2 ANQGSEA. The DNA of the CDR3 is TGCAGCGTTGAAACAGCAACTAATGAAAAACTGTTTTTT. This gives the protein CSVETATNEKLFF. Based on the CDR3 plus reference TRBV29-1 and TRBJ1-4, the full variable domain is SAVISQKPSRDICQRGTSLTIQCQVDSQVTMMFWYRQQPGQSLTLIATANQGSEATYESGFVIDKFPISRPNLTFSTLTVSNMSPEDSSIYLCSVETATNEKLFFGSGTQLSVL.

The V gene is TRBV11-2, the J gene TRBJ2-7, with D uncertain. Germline-derived CDR1 and CDR2 are SGHAT and FQNNGV. Trimming pared 7 bases from V and 4 bases from J, leaving 20 bases between. This CDR3 has 15 residues. The CDR3 here is CASTPTGEILYEQYF. CDR3 sequence (DNA): TGTGCCAGCACCCCAACGGGTGAAATCTTGTACGAGCAGTACTTC.